The 6 T cell receptor beta chains below come from one sample, sequenced in a study of T cells in Graves' hyperthyroidism and ophthalmopathy. Researchers amplified the TCR beta CDR3 regions from RNA transcripts. The HTBI primer set served for first-round RT-PCR of the TCR CDR3. TCRdb reprocessed the multiplex PCR reads with MiXCR, giving one entry per CDR3 protein. The table shows roughly 600,000 distinct CDR3 sequences, with about 14% occurring only once. The source material was blood. All receptors come from a woman aged 50 to 60 with Graves' ophthalmopathy.

In this sample, this clonotype turned up many times. The chain uses TRBV11-2 and TRBJ1-2; 10 positions match TRBD1. Germline CDR1 is SGHAT and CDR2 is FQNNGV. The V gene end was trimmed by 1 base and the J gene end by 8 bases; junction bases not matched to a gene: 19. The CDR3 spans 19 residues. The CDR3 here is CASSLVVNGDRGRVGGYTF. The CDR3 coding sequence is TGTGCCAGCAGCTTAGTCGTTAATGGAGACAGGGGGCGCGTGGGAGGCTACACCTTC.

The chain couples TRBV20-1 to TRBJ1-5, with a tentative D call TRBD1 (5 bases). CDR3 length equals 13 residues. V shed 5 bases and J shed 3 bases, with 11 bases lying between them. From germline, CDR1 is DFQATT and CDR2 SNEGSKA (reference sequence). CDR3 in amino acids: CSAPPGDNQPQHF. DNA of the CDR3: TGCAGTGCTCCGCCGGGGGACAATCAGCCCCAGCATTTT.

The rearrangement links TRBV4-1 to TRBJ2-7, with 8 positions matching TRBD2. Trimming cost V 3 bases and J 6 bases; bases outside gene matches: 22. The length of the CDR3 is 19 residues. Germline CDR1 is MGHRA and CDR2 is YSYEKL. The CDR3 loop is CASSHLSPRTSGSFSEQYF. The CDR3 nucleotides are TGCGCCAGCAGCCATTTGAGTCCCCGAACAAGCGGGAGCTTCTCCGAGCAGTACTTC.

The rearrangement joins TRBV6-2 or TRBV6-3 to TRBJ2-7, with 7 bases that match TRBD2. Trimming cost V 7 bases and J 5 bases; bases outside gene matches: 8. This CDR3 spans 13 amino acids. From germline, CDR1 is MNHEY and CDR2 SVGEGT. CDR3 sequence reads: CASKGAGSHEQYF. CDR3 DNA sequence: TGTGCCAGCAAAGGAGCGGGGAGCCACGAGCAGTACTTC.

This clonotype was seen repeatedly, ten times or more. V and J are TRBV10-3 and TRBJ2-7; D possibly corresponds to TRBD1 (5 bases). The CDR3 is 13 amino acids. CDR1 and CDR2 from the germline V gene are ENHRY and SYGVKD. V was shortened by 6 bases and J by 3 bases, with 12 bases between the two germline ends. CDR3 nucleotide sequence: TGTGCCATCAGGACAGCCGAAGGCTACGAGCAGTACTTC. Protein sequence: CAIRTAEGYEQYF.

This clonotype has more than one count but fewer than ten. The V call is TRBV6-5, the J call TRBJ2-1; TRBD2 matches 8 bases. The germline V gene encodes CDR1 MNHEY and CDR2 SVGAGI. The ends lost 2 bases at V and 5 bases at J; junction bases unmatched: 11. This CDR3 has 17 residues. The CDR3 DNA reads as TGTGCCAGCAGTTACCCCGGAGCGGGAGAAGAGGACAATGAGCAGTTCTTC. Encoded protein: CASSYPGAGEEDNEQFF.